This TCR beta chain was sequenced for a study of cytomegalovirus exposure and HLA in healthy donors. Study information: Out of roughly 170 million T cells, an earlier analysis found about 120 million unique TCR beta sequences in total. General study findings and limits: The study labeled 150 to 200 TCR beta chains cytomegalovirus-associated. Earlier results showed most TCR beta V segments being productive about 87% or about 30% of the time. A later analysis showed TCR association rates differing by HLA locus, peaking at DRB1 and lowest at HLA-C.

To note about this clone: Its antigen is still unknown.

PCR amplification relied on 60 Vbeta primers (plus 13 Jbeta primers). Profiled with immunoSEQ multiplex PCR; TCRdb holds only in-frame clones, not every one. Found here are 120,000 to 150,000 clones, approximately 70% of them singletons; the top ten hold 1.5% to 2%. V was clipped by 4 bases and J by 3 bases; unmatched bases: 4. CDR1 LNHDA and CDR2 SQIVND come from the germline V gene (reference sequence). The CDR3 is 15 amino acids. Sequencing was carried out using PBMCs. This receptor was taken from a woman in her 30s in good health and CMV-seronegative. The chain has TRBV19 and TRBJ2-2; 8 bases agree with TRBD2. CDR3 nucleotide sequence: TGTGCCAGTAGTACCGTTAGCGGGGACACCGGGGAGCTGTTTTTT. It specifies CASSTVSGDTGELFF.